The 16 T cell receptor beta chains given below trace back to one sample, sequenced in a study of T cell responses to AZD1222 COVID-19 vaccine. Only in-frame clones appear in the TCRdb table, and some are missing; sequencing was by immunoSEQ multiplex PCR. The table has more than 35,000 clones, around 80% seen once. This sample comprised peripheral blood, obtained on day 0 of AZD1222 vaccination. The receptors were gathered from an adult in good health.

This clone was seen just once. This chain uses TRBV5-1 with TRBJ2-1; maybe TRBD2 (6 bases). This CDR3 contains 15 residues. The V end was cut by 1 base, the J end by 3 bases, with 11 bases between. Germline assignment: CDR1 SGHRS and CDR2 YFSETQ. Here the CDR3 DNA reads TGCGCCAGCAGCTTGTTGCAGGGAGGCTACAATGAGCAGTTCTTC. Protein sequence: CASSLLQGGYNEQFF.

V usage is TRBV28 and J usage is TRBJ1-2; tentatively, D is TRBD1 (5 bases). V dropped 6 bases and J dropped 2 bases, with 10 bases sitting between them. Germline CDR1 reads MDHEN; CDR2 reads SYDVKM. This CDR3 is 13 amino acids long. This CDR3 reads CASSPAGNYGYTF. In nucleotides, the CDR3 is TGTGCCAGCAGCCCAGCAGGGAACTATGGCTACACCTTC.

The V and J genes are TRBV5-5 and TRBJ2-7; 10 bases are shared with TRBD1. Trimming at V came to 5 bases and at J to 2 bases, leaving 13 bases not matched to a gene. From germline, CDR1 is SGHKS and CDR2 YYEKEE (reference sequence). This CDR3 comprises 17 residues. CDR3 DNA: TGTGCCAGCAGACCCCGTCCACCGGGACAGGGGACCTACGAGCAGTACTTC. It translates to CASRPRPPGQGTYEQYF.

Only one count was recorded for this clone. DNA for the CDR3: TGTGCCAGCAGCGCGGACAGGGGAAGCTACACCTTC. This translates into CASSADRGSYTF. The chain joins TRBV7-9 to TRBJ1-2; TRBD1 matches at 9 bases. Germline assignment: CDR1 SEHNR and CDR2 FQNEAQ (reference sequence). V dropped 5 bases and J dropped 9; count of bases not matched to a gene: 4. The CDR3 runs 12 residues.

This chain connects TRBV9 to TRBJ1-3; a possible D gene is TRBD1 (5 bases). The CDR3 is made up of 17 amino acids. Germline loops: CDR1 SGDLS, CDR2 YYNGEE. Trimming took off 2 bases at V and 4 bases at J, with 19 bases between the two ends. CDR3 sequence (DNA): TGTGCCAGCAGCGTTAGTCCCGGCGGGACGGCGGGAAACACCATATATTTT. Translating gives CASSVSPGGTAGNTIYF.

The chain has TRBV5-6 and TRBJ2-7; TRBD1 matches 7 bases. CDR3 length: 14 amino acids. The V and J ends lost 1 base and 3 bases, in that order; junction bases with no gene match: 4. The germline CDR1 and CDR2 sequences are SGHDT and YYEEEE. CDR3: CASSLPGQLYEQYF. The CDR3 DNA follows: TGTGCCAGCAGCTTGCCGGGACAGCTCTACGAGCAGTACTTC. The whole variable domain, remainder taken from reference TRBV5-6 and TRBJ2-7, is DAGVTQSPTHLIKTRGQQVTLRCSPKSGHDTVSWYQQALGQGPQFIFQYYEEEERQRGNFPDRFSGHQFPNYSSELNVNALLLGDSALYLCASSLPGQLYEQYFGPGTRLTVT.

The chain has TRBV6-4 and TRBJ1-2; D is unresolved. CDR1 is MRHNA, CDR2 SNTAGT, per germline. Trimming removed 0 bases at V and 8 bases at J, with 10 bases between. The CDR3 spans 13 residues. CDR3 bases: TGTGCCAGCAGTGACTCGAACCACCGAGGCTACACCTTC. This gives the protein CASSDSNHRGYTF.

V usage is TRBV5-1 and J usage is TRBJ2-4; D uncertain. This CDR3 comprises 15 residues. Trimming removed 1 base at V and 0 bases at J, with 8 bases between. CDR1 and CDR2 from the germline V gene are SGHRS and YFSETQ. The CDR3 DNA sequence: TGCGCCAGCAGCTTGACAGAACTAGCCAAAAACATTCAGTACTTC. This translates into CASSLTELAKNIQYF.

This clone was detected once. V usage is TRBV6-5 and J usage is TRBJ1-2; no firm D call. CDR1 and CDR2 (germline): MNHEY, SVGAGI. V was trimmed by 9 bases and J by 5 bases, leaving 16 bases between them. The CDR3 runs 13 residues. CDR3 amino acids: CASREPAGYGYTF. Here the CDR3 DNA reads TGTGCCAGTCGGGAGCCCGCTGGGTATGGCTACACCTTC.

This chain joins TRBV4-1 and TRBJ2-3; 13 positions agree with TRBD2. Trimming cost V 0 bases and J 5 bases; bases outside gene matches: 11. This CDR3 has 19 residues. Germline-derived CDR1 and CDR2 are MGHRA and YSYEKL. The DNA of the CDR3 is TGCGCCAGCAGCCAAGAACCGGGACTAGCGGGACCAACTGGAGATACGCAGTATTTT. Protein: CASSQEPGLAGPTGDTQYF.

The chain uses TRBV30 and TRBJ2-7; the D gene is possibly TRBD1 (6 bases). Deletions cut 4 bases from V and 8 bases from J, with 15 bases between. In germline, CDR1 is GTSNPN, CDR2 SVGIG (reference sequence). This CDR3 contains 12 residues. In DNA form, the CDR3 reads TGTGCCTGGACCCCTGGACAGCGTCAGCAGTACTTC. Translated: CAWTPGQRQQYF.

This chain's CDR3 is CASSQDRVRDRALRLHF. Written as DNA, the CDR3 is TGTGCCAGCAGCCAAGACCGAGTCCGGGACAGAGCCTTGCGCCTCCACTTT. V gene TRBV3-1 (or the pseudogene TRBV3-2) combines with J gene TRBJ1-6; TRBD1 matches 7 bases. V lost 0 bases, J lost 15 bases, and 17 bases stayed unmatched. The CDR3 runs 17 residues. CDR1 is LGHDT and CDR2 is YNNKEL in the germline V gene (reference sequence).

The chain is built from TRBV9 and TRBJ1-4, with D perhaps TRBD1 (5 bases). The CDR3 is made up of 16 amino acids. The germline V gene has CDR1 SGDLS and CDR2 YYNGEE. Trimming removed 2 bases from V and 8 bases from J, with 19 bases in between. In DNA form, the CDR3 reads TGTGCCAGCAGCGTCGGCACAGGTCGGTCTGGAGAAAAACTGTTTTTT. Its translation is CASSVGTGRSGEKLFF.

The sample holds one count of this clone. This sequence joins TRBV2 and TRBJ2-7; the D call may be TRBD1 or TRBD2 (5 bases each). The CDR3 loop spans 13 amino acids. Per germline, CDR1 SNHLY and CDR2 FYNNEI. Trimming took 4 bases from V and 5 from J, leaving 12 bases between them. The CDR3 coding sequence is TGTGCCAGCAGTGTTTTGGGGACGAACGAGCAGTACTTC. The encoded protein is CASSVLGTNEQYF.

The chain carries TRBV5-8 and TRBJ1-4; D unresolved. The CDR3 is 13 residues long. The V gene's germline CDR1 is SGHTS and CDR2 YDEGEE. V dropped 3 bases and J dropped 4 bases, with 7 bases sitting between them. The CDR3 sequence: CASSSQVNEKLFF. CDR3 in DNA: TGTGCCAGCAGCTCTCAGGTTAATGAAAAACTGTTTTTT.

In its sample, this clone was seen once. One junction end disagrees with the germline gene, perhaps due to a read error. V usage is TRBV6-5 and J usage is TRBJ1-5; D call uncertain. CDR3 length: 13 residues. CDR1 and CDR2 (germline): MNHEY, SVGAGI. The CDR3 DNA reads TGTGCCAGCAGTTACCAGCAGAATCAGCTCCAGCATTTT. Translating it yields CASSYQQNQLQHF.